These T cell receptor beta chains were read from a single sample in a study of shared clonotypes between healthy human individuals. Profiled with immunoSEQ multiplex PCR; TCRdb holds only in-frame clones, not every one. The sample includes a few million clones, over 85% of them seen just once. Sequences were obtained from naive CD4+ T cells from PBMCs. Receptors originate from a man in his late teens or twenties in good health. Some clones in this sample may be carry-over from other donors' samples. Each CDR3 is given with its conserved first and last residue. The D gene is left open where the match is weak. Clone size is not always given. Where it is, it says once, few, many or a class for expanded clones.

v_call	d_call	cdr3_length	clone_size	j_call	cdr3_aa	cdr3_nt
TRBV2	TRBD2	13	once	TRBJ2-1	CASRPTSGAMQFF	TGTGCCAGCAGGCCGACTAGCGGTGCGATGCAGTTCTTC
TRBV10-3	-	12	-	TRBJ2-7	CASQGSSYEQYF	TGTGCCAGCCAGGGGAGCTCCTACGAGCAGTACTTC
TRBV25-1	-	15	-	TRBJ2-2	CASSEPGPFALELFF	TGTGCCAGCAGTGAACCGGGACCCTTTGCCCTGGAGCTGTTTTTT
TRBV2	-	15	-	TRBJ1-1	CASGRFEGGNTEAFF	TGTGCCAGTGGGAGGTTTGAGGGAGGGAACACTGAAGCTTTCTTT
TRBV19	TRBD1	13	-	TRBJ2-2	CASRPTGEEELFF	TGTGCCAGTAGACCGACAGGGGAGGAGGAGCTGTTTTTT
TRBV9	-	16	-	TRBJ2-1	CASSVGGSSSYNEQFF	TGTGCCAGCAGCGTAGGAGGTAGCAGCTCCTACAATGAGCAGTTCTTC
TRBV28	TRBD2	15	-	TRBJ2-1	CASNPRTSGMQVQFF	TGTGCCAGCAACCCCAGGACTAGCGGGATGCAGGTGCAGTTCTTC
TRBV15	TRBD2	17	-	TRBJ2-1	CATSRVGSGSIYNEQFF	TGTGCCACCAGCAGAGTAGGTAGCGGGAGCATATACAATGAGCAGTTCTTC
TRBV7-8	TRBD2	15	-	TRBJ2-1	CASSPSGLAYNEQFF	TGTGCCAGCAGCCCGAGCGGACTAGCCTACAATGAGCAGTTCTTC
TRBV2	-	14	-	TRBJ1-5	CASSLDRLDQPQHF	TGTGCCAGCAGCCTCGACAGGCTAGATCAGCCCCAGCATTTT
TRBV9	TRBD1	14	-	TRBJ1-5	CASSPRGVYQPQHF	TGTGCCAGCAGTCCCAGGGGGGTGTATCAGCCCCAGCATTTT
TRBV18	-	15	-	TRBJ1-5	CASSPTMTENQPQHF	TGTGCCAGCTCACCTACGATGACTGAAAATCAGCCCCAGCATTTT
TRBV5-1	TRBD1	16	-	TRBJ2-3	CASSWIRQGWPDTQYF	TGCGCCAGCAGCTGGATTAGACAGGGCTGGCCAGATACGCAGTATTTT
TRBV7-9	-	14	-	TRBJ2-7	CASSLGSGWYEQYF	TGTGCCAGCAGCTTAGGTAGCGGTTGGTACGAGCAGTACTTC
TRBV5-8	-	15	-	TRBJ2-7	CASSLVWGNPYEQYF	TGTGCCAGCAGCTTGGTATGGGGGAACCCCTACGAGCAGTACTTC
TRBV18	-	16	-	TRBJ1-3	CASSPLFPPEGNTIYF	TGTGCCAGCTCACCACTTTTCCCGCCTGAGGGAAACACCATATATTTT
TRBV9	TRBD1	15	-	TRBJ2-7	CASSRQGALSYEQYF	TGTGCCAGCAGCCGCCAGGGGGCCCTCTCCTACGAGCAGTACTTC
TRBV19	TRBD1	12	-	TRBJ2-3	CASTRQGDTQYF	TGTGCCAGTACCAGACAGGGGGATACGCAGTATTTT
TRBV5-1	TRBD2	15	-	TRBJ2-7	CASSLEGGSSYEQYF	TGCGCCAGCAGCTTGGAGGGCGGGAGCTCCTACGAGCAGTACTTC
TRBV28	TRBD1	15	-	TRBJ2-7	CASRPTGGIRYEQYF	TGTGCCAGCAGGCCAACAGGGGGAATCCGTTACGAGCAGTACTTC
TRBV9	TRBD2	20	-	TRBJ2-2	CASNRRGKRLAGDGTGELFF	TGTGCCAGCAACCGTAGAGGAAAGAGGCTAGCGGGAGATGGAACCGGGGAGCTGTTTTTT
TRBV29-1	TRBD1	15	-	TRBJ1-1	CSVEFQGAKGTEAFF	TGCAGCGTTGAGTTCCAGGGGGCCAAGGGAACTGAAGCTTTCTTT
TRBV9	-	14	-	TRBJ2-1	CASSVLTRNNEQFF	TGTGCCAGCAGCGTCCTTACTAGAAACAATGAGCAGTTCTTC
TRBV4-1	TRBD1	15	-	TRBJ1-3	CASSRDSTSGNTIYF	TGCGCCAGCAGCCGGGACAGCACCTCTGGAAACACCATATATTTT
TRBV2	-	13	-	TRBJ2-3	CASSEEITDTQYF	TGTGCCAGCAGTGAGGAGATCACAGATACGCAGTATTTT
TRBV28	TRBD1	20	-	TRBJ1-3	CASNQYHSGGSSPSGNTIYF	TGTGCCAGCAACCAGTACCACTCAGGGGGCTCAAGCCCCTCTGGAAACACCATATATTTT
TRBV6-5	TRBD2	15	once	TRBJ2-5	CASSFRTSGGETQYF	TGTGCCAGCTCTTTCCGTACTAGCGGCGGAGAGACCCAGTACTTC
TRBV6-5	TRBD1	16	-	TRBJ2-7	CASSYLVGRGSYEQYF	TGTGCCAGCAGTTACCTCGTAGGCAGGGGGTCCTACGAGCAGTACTTC
TRBV18	TRBD1	13	-	TRBJ1-1	CASSTGLSPEAFF	TGTGCCAGCTCGACAGGGTTGTCACCTGAAGCTTTCTTT
TRBV6-1	TRBD1	15	-	TRBJ2-6	CASNNRGSGANVLTF	TGTGCCAGCAATAACAGGGGGTCTGGGGCCAACGTCCTGACTTTC
TRBV5-1	TRBD1	15	-	TRBJ1-2	CASSWDREGGYGYTF	TGCGCCAGCAGCTGGGACAGGGAGGGTGGCTATGGCTACACCTTC
TRBV7-7	TRBD2	18	-	TRBJ2-2	CASSLRLAGVANTGELFF	TGTGCCAGCAGCCTCAGACTAGCGGGAGTGGCGAACACCGGGGAGCTGTTTTTT
TRBV7-2	TRBD1	14	-	TRBJ1-1	CASSSLRGNSRAFF	TGTGCCAGCAGCTCCCTCAGGGGGAACTCGAGAGCTTTCTTT
TRBV7-8	TRBD2	14	-	TRBJ2-7	CASSLQRELNEQYF	TGTGCCAGCAGCTTACAGCGGGAGCTGAACGAGCAGTACTTC
TRBV5-1	-	15	-	TRBJ2-5	CASSLAQGPLGTQYF	TGCGCCAGCAGCTTGGCCCAGGGACCCCTCGGGACCCAGTACTTC
TRBV5-1	-	15	-	TRBJ1-2	CASSLAVSSNYGYTF	TGCGCCAGCAGCTTGGCCGTATCCTCTAACTATGGCTACACCTTC
TRBV5-1	TRBD2	13	-	TRBJ2-1	CASSMGLLNEQFF	TGCGCCAGCAGCATGGGACTACTCAATGAGCAGTTCTTC
TRBV5-1	-	16	-	TRBJ2-3	CASSYRQRPSTDTQYF	TGCGCCAGCAGCTACCGACAGCGTCCTAGCACAGATACGCAGTATTTT
TRBV28	-	12	-	TRBJ2-1	CASSWGESEQFF	TGTGCCAGCAGTTGGGGGGAAAGTGAGCAGTTCTTC
TRBV7-9	TRBD2	15	-	TRBJ2-3	CASSRTSGAGDTQYF	TGTGCCAGCAGCCGGACTAGCGGGGCCGGAGATACGCAGTATTTT
TRBV2	-	15	-	TRBJ1-1	CASTLVESGNTEAFF	TGTGCCAGCACCCTGGTCGAGTCAGGTAACACTGAAGCTTTCTTT
TRBV4-2	-	16	-	TRBJ1-4	CASSRYSDSTNEKLFF	TGTGCCAGCAGCCGATATTCCGACAGTACAAATGAAAAACTGTTTTTT
TRBV18	-	14	-	TRBJ1-5	CASSPEAGVQPQHF	TGTGCCAGCTCACCGGAGGCAGGGGTACAGCCCCAGCATTTT
TRBV27	TRBD1	14	-	TRBJ1-1	CASRGTGAPTEAFF	TGTGCCAGCAGGGGAACAGGGGCACCCACTGAAGCTTTCTTT
TRBV18	-	14	-	TRBJ1-5	CASSLTIRNQPQHF	TGTGCCAGCTCGCTGACCATACGGAATCAGCCCCAGCATTTT
TRBV5-1	-	15	-	TRBJ1-6	CASSLSGVRNSPLHF	TGCGCCAGCAGCTTGAGTGGGGTTCGTAATTCACCCCTCCACTTT
TRBV28	TRBD2	14	-	TRBJ2-7	CASNGLGAYYEQYF	TGTGCCAGCAATGGACTAGGGGCGTATTACGAGCAGTACTTC
TRBV6-5	-	15	-	TRBJ2-4	CASSYSSRGRNIQYF	TGTGCCAGCAGTTACTCGTCTAGAGGTAGAAACATTCAGTACTTC
TRBV25-1	-	16	-	TRBJ1-2	CASSTTGGSLNYGYTF	TGTGCCAGCAGTACGACCGGAGGCTCCTTAAACTATGGCTACACCTTC
TRBV4-1	-	14	-	TRBJ2-6	CASSPTGGANVLTF	TGCGCCAGCAGCCCAACGGGGGGGGCCAACGTCCTGACTTTC
TRBV6-1	TRBD1	16	-	TRBJ1-1	CASSGGEGQGFYEAFF	TGTGCCAGCAGTGGGGGAGAGGGACAGGGGTTCTACGAAGCTTTCTTT
TRBV7-3	TRBD2	17	once	TRBJ2-1	CASSLTASGVAYNEQFF	TGTGCCAGCAGCTTAACAGCTAGCGGAGTGGCCTACAATGAGCAGTTCTTC